This TCR beta chain was profiled in a study of CXCR3-negative and CXCR3-positive naive CD8 T cells. Libraries of TRB cDNA were made by 5' RACE and carried UMIs. TCRdb processed the 5' RACE reads again and assigns one entry to each CDR3 protein, with no DNA. The data show 150,000 to 180,000 distinct CDR3 sequences, and the top ten clones hold about 0.44%. Findings of the study overall: Naive subsets showed comparable surface CD5, and TCR interaction strength was also inferred from TRB CDR3 physicochemistry. A higher hydrophobicity marked the TRB CDR3s of CXCR3-positive naive cells versus CXCR3-negative naive cells. Similarly elevated diversity marked both naive subsets, with memory CD8+ cells showing far lower diversity.

The CDR3 extends over 15 amino acids. Germline CDR1 and CDR2: LNHDA and SQIVND (reference sequence). On this clonotype itself: Its target is not known.

CD45RO-CCR7+CD27+CD95- characterized naive CD8+ T cells. V usage is TRBV19 and J usage is TRBJ2-7; TCRdb's D call of TRBD2 is untestable without DNA. The TCR was taken from a human donor in good health. Some clones in this sample may be carry-over from other donors' samples. Sequencing was performed on naive CXCR3+ CD8+ T cells from blood. The subset was: CD45RO-CCR7+CD27+CD95- naive CD8+ T cells expressing CXCR3 (TNR3+). CDR3 residues: CASSQGGTVSYEQYF.